These 24 T cell receptor beta chains were all obtained from the same sample, sequenced in a study of blood T cell repertoires in COVID-19. Produced via immunoSEQ multiplex PCR; TCRdb's table is partial and in-frame only. The profile shows nearly 55,000 clones, roughly nine tenths of them singletons. The sequencing input was peripheral blood. These receptors were taken from a woman aged 55-75 years with active or convalescent COVID-19.

The V gene is TRBV11-3, the J gene TRBJ2-7, with D possibly TRBD2 on 7 matching bases. V was shortened by 1 base and J by 3 bases, with 16 bases between the two germline ends. Germline CDR1 SGHNT, CDR2 YENEEA. This CDR3 contains 16 residues. The CDR3 DNA is TGTGCCAGCAGCTTAGGCCGGGGAGGGGGAAACTACGAGCAGTACTTC. Translating gives CASSLGRGGGNYEQYF.

This clone was seen a single time. The CDR3: CASSATGGETQYF. The CDR3 coding sequence is TGTGCCAGCAGTGCGACAGGCGGGGAGACCCAGTACTTC. This chain uses TRBV6-6 with TRBJ2-5, with a possible D match to TRBD1 (6 bases). Germline V gene lookup returns CDR1 MNHNY and CDR2 SVGAGI (reference sequence). V shed 5 bases and J shed 5 bases, with 12 bases lying between them. The CDR3 runs to 13 residues.

This clone showed up just a few times. The V call is TRBV4-3, the J call TRBJ1-4; D gene ambiguous. Germline V lookup: CDR1 LGHNA, CDR2 YSLEER. This CDR3 contains 17 residues. The V and J ends lost 1 base and 7 bases respectively, with 19 bases between them. DNA for the CDR3: TGCGCCAGCAGCCAAGCCCCGACTCCTCCAGGAGGTGAAAAACTGTTTTTT. Protein sequence: CASSQAPTPPGGEKLFF.

This chain links TRBV30 with TRBJ2-6, with 8 bases aligning to TRBD2. CDR1 is GTSNPN and CDR2 is SVGIG in the germline V gene (reference sequence). Trimming at V came to 6 bases and at J to 3 bases, leaving 7 bases not matched to a gene. The CDR3 is 15 residues long. The CDR3 region has the DNA TGTGCCTGCACGGGGGGGCCCGGTGGGGCCAACGTCCTGACTTTC. It encodes CACTGGPGGANVLTF.

The CDR3 nucleotides are TGTGCCAGCAGCTTAGTGCTGGGCAAGGACAATGAGCAGTTCTTC. Residues: CASSLVLGKDNEQFF. The chain recombines TRBV7-9 with TRBJ2-1; D unclear. V dropped 1 base and J dropped 5 bases, with 12 bases sitting between them. The CDR3 is 15 amino acids. CDR1 and CDR2 from the germline V gene are SEHNR and FQNEAQ (reference sequence).

V usage is TRBV6-1 and J usage is TRBJ2-3; 7 positions match TRBD2. The CDR3 has 14 amino acids. The germline CDR1 and CDR2 sequences are MNHNS and SASEGT. V was pared by 2 bases and J by 3 bases, with 2 bases of the junction left unmatched. CDR3 region: CASSEIGRTDTQYF. DNA for the CDR3: TGTGCCAGCAGTGAAATCGGGAGGACAGATACGCAGTATTTT.

The genes are TRBV28 and TRBJ1-3, with D possibly matching TRBD1 (6 bases). V was clipped by 5 bases and J by 1 base, with 9 bases between them. There are 14 residues in the CDR3. Germline V gives CDR1 MDHEN, CDR2 SYDVKM. The DNA for the CDR3 is TGTGCCAGCAGTCCTCAGGGGTCTGGAAACACCATATATTTT. It encodes CASSPQGSGNTIYF. The full variable domain, completed using reference TRBV28 and TRBJ1-3, is DVKVTQSSRYLVKRTGEKVFLECVQDMDHENMFWYRQDPGLGLRLIYFSYDVKMKEKGDIPEGYSVSREKKERFSLILESASTNQTSMYLCASSPQGSGNTIYFGEGSWLTVV.

The chain recombines TRBV7-6 with TRBJ1-3, with D possibly being TRBD1 (6 bases). Trimming took 5 bases from V and 0 from J, leaving 14 bases between them. In germline, CDR1 is SGHVS, CDR2 FNYEAQ. CDR3 size: 16 residues. CDR3 DNA: TGTGCCAGCAGCGCCCAACAGGGCCCCTCTGGAAACACCATATATTTT. Its translation is CASSAQQGPSGNTIYF.

The rearrangement uses TRBV3-1 (or the pseudogene TRBV3-2) and TRBJ2-1, with 13 positions matching TRBD2. V lost 7 bases and J lost 2; bases outside the gene matches: 2. The CDR3 runs to 15 residues. CDR1 and CDR2 from the germline V gene are LGHDT and YNNKEL (reference sequence). The CDR3 sequence: CASKGTSGAYNEQFF. In DNA, the CDR3 is TGTGCCAGCAAAGGGACTAGCGGGGCCTACAATGAGCAGTTCTTC.

In its sample, this clone was seen once. The chain recombines TRBV21-1 with TRBJ1-3. TRBV21-1 is a listed pseudogene. The CDR3 has 16 residues. The CDR3 loop is CARTRILRISGNTIYF. The CDR3 coding sequence is TGTGCCAGGACCCGGATACTACGGATCTCTGGAAACACCATATATTTT.

The rearrangement links TRBV30 to TRBJ1-2; tentative D call: TRBD1 (6 bases). Trimming took off 2 bases at V and 4 bases at J, with 23 bases between the two ends. Looked up from germline, CDR1 is GTSNPN and CDR2 is SVGIG (reference sequence). This CDR3 is built from 17 residues. Written as DNA, the CDR3 is TGTGCCTGGAGTCCTCGGTGGGACACCTGGGGATCCTATGGCTACACCTTC. Encoded protein: CAWSPRWDTWGSYGYTF. Complete variable domain (other parts from reference TRBV30 and TRBJ1-2): SQTIHQWPATLVQPVGSPLSLECTVEGTSNPNLYWYRQAAGRGLQLLFYSVGIGQISSEVPQNLSASRPQDRQFILSSKKLLLSDSGFYLCAWSPRWDTWGSYGYTFGSGTRLTVV.

The gene calls are TRBV6-6 and TRBJ1-2; 7 bases are shared with TRBD1. CDR3 length equals 11 residues. The V gene end was trimmed by 5 bases and the J gene end by 10 bases; junction bases not matched to a gene: 4. Germline assignment: CDR1 MNHNY and CDR2 SVGAGI (reference sequence). CDR3 in amino acids: CASSGQEAYTF. For the CDR3, the DNA is TGTGCCAGCAGTGGACAGGAGGCCTACACCTTC.

The V call is TRBV5-6, the J call TRBJ1-2; 7 positions match TRBD1. The CDR3 covers 15 residues. The junction had 5 bases not matched to a gene; V was cut back by 0 bases and J by 3 bases. Looked up from germline, CDR1 is SGHDT and CDR2 is YYEEEE. The CDR3 DNA follows: TGTGCCAGCAGCTTGGTTGACAGGGAAGACTATGGCTACACCTTC. Amino acids: CASSLVDREDYGYTF.

To note about this clone: One end of the junction is discordant with germline, which a read error may explain. V is TRBV20-1 and J is TRBJ2-1, with TRBD2 identical over 9 bases. Germline V lookup: CDR1 DFQATT, CDR2 SNEGSKA (reference sequence). This CDR3 has 11 residues. This chain's CDR3 is CGLASYNEQFF. The CDR3, as DNA: TGTGGACTAGCGTCCTACAATGAGCAGTTCTTC.

This sequence joins TRBV24-1 and TRBJ1-1, with unresolved D. This CDR3 contains 14 residues. Trimming removed 3 bases at V and 4 bases at J, with 11 bases between. CDR1 is KGHDR and CDR2 is SFDVKD in the germline V gene. Written as DNA, the CDR3 is TGTGCCACCAGTGATGGAGGTTACGGCACTGAAGCTTTCTTT. It encodes CATSDGGYGTEAFF.

The CDR3 sequence is CASSLGTVSRQPQHF. CDR3 in DNA: TGTGCCAGCAGCTTAGGGACAGTTAGTAGGCAGCCCCAGCATTTT. The chain joins TRBV11-2 to TRBJ1-5; a possible D gene is TRBD1 (6 bases). The CDR3 covers 15 residues. V shed 1 base and J shed 7 bases, with 14 bases lying between them. The germline V gene encodes CDR1 SGHAT and CDR2 FQNNGV.

This clone was seen just once. The chain has TRBV5-4 and TRBJ2-7; 7 bases align to TRBD2. Trimming at V came to 4 bases and at J to 6 bases, leaving 7 bases not matched to a gene. Germline CDR1 SGHNT, CDR2 YYREEE (reference sequence). The CDR3 loop spans 13 amino acids. The CDR3 protein is CASSLTLAGEQYF. CDR3 in DNA: TGTGCCAGCAGCCTTACCTTAGCGGGCGAGCAGTACTTC.

J is TRBJ1-2 and V is TRBV15; 11 nucleotides align to TRBD1. V shed 5 bases, J shed 4 bases, and the junction held 6 bases outside the gene matches. The length of the CDR3 is 15 residues. Germline CDR1 is LNHNV and CDR2 is YYDKDF (reference sequence). The CDR3 reads CATSSRDRGFYGYTF. As DNA, the CDR3 is TGTGCCACCAGCTCCAGGGACAGGGGGTTCTATGGCTACACCTTC.

The genes are TRBV30 and TRBJ1-2, with a tentative D call TRBD1 (6 bases). CDR3 size: 11 residues. Per the germline V gene, CDR1 is GTSNPN and CDR2 is SVGIG (reference sequence). Trimming cost V 8 bases and J 6 bases, with 13 bases left between them. The CDR3 nucleotides read TGTGCCCGGGGTGGGGGCAATGGCTACACCTTC. Protein sequence: CARGGGNGYTF.

J is TRBJ1-2 and V is TRBV3-1 (or the pseudogene TRBV3-2), with D possibly TRBD1 on 5 matching bases. CDR3 length equals 13 residues. Germline values: CDR1 LGHDT, CDR2 YNNKEL (reference sequence). Trimming pared 4 bases from V and 6 bases from J, leaving 12 bases between. The CDR3 DNA sequence: TGTGCCAGCAGCCTCCAGGGTCCCAATGGCTACACCTTC. It is translated as CASSLQGPNGYTF.

J is TRBJ2-7 and V is TRBV28, with D perhaps TRBD2 (6 bases). Germline CDR1 and CDR2: MDHEN and SYDVKM. This CDR3 is built from 14 residues. The V gene lost 1 base and the J gene lost 3 bases, with 10 bases spanning the gap. This chain's CDR3 is CASSLFAGYYEQYF. CDR3 in DNA: TGTGCCAGCAGTTTATTCGCGGGGTACTACGAGCAGTACTTC.

V gene TRBV25-1 combines with J gene TRBJ2-5; D unclear. Trimming left V 2 bases short and J 4 bases short, with 23 bases between. The CDR3 covers 18 residues. Germline V gives CDR1 MGHDK, CDR2 SYGVNS. In nucleotides, the CDR3 is TGTGCCAGCAGTGAACGTCGATTACTCACCCCGGCAGGAGAGACCCAGTACTTC. It encodes CASSERRLLTPAGETQYF.

This clone was recorded once. The V gene is TRBV9, the J gene TRBJ2-7; 7 bases are shared with TRBD2. The CDR3 sequence is 14 residues long. J was trimmed by 2 bases and V by 0 bases; bases with no gene match: 2. The germline gives CDR1 SGDLS, CDR2 YYNGEE. The CDR3 sequence is CASSVAGGTYEQYF. The CDR3 nucleotides are TGTGCCAGCAGCGTAGCCGGGGGGACCTACGAGCAGTACTTC.

The chain carries TRBV18 and TRBJ1-2; 8 bases match TRBD1. J lost 5 bases, V lost 1 base, and 12 bases had no gene match. The CDR3 extends over 17 amino acids. Looked up from germline, CDR1 is KGHSH and CDR2 is LQKENI. Written as DNA, the CDR3 is TGTGCCAGCTCACCACGGGACAGGCAGGAAAGCCTTTATGGCTACACCTTC. Protein: CASSPRDRQESLYGYTF.